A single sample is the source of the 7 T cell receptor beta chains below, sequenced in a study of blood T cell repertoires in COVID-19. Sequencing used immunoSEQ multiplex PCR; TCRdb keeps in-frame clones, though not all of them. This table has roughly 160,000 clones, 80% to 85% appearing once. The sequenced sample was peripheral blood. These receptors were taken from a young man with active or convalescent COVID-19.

This CDR3 reads CAISESGGAAGELFF. The DNA of the CDR3 is TGTGCCATCAGCGAGAGCGGGGGGGCAGCTGGGGAGCTGTTTTTT. This rearrangement joins TRBV10-3 to TRBJ2-2; 10 bases are shared with TRBD2. The CDR3 contains 15 residues. The germline CDR1 and CDR2 sequences are ENHRY and SYGVKD. Trimming took 6 bases from V and 8 from J; bases not matched to a gene: 9.

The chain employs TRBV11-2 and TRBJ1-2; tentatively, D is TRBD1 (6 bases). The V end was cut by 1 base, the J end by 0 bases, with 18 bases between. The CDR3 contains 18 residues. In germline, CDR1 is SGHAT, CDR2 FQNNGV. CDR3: CASSLVGRDIASNYGYTF. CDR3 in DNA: TGTGCCAGCAGCTTAGTAGGGAGGGACATTGCATCTAACTATGGCTACACCTTC. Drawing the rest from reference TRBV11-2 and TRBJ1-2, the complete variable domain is EAGVAQSPRYKIIEKRQSVAFWCNPISGHATLYWYQQILGQGPKLLIQFQNNGVVDDSQLPKDRFSAERLKGVDSTLKIQPAKLEDSAVYLCASSLVGRDIASNYGYTFGSGTRLTVV.

For the CDR3, the DNA is TGTGCCAGTAGTATAAGGCGGCGGGGTTATAGCAATCAGCCCCAGCATTTT. Its protein product is CASSIRRRGYSNQPQHF. This chain connects TRBV19 to TRBJ1-5, with D unclear. There are 17 residues in the CDR3. V gave up 2 bases and J gave up 0 bases, with 14 bases separating them. The germline V gene has CDR1 LNHDA and CDR2 SQIVND (reference sequence). The full variable domain, completed using reference TRBV19 and TRBJ1-5, is DGGITQSPKYLFRKEGQNVTLSCEQNLNHDAMYWYRQDPGQGLRLIYYSQIVNDFQKGDIAEGYSVSREKKESFPLTVTSAQKNPTAFYLCASSIRRRGYSNQPQHFGDGTRLSIL.

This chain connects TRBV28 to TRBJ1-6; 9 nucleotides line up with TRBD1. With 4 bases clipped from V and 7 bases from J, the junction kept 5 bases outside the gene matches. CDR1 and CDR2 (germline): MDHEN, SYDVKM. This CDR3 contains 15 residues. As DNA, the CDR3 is TGTGCCAGCAGTTCCCGGGACAGGGTAAATTCACCCCTCCACTTT. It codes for CASSSRDRVNSPLHF.

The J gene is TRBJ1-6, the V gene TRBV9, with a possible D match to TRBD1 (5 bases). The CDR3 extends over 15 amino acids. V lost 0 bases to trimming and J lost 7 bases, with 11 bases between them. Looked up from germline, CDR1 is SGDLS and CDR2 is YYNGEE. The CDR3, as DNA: TGTGCCAGCAGCGTAGAGGGGCGAAGGAATTCACCCCTCCACTTT. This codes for CASSVEGRRNSPLHF.

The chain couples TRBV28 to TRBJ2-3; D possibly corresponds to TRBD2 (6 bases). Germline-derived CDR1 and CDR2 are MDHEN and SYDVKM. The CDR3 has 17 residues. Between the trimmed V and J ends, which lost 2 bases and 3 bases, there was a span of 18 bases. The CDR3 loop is CASSLQDGYRGTDTQYF. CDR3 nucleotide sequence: TGTGCCAGCAGTTTACAGGACGGCTATCGGGGGACAGATACGCAGTATTTT. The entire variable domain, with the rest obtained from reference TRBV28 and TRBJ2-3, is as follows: DVKVTQSSRYLVKRTGEKVFLECVQDMDHENMFWYRQDPGLGLRLIYFSYDVKMKEKGDIPEGYSVSREKKERFSLILESASTNQTSMYLCASSLQDGYRGTDTQYFGPGTRLTVL.

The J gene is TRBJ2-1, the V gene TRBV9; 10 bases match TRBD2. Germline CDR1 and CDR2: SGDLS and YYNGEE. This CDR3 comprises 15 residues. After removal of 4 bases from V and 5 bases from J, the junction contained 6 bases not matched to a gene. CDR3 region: CASSPGTSGNNEQFF. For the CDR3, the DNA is TGTGCCAGCAGCCCCGGTACTAGCGGGAACAATGAGCAGTTCTTC.